This entry is about one T cell receptor beta chain. This sample stems from a study of blood T cells in healthy people across ages. A second about 6 to 12 cycle PCR used barcoded and J-beta primers. TCRdb independently ran MiXCR on the 5' RACE reads; one entry per CDR3 protein. The table records 1.5 million to 2 million distinct CDR3 sequences, under 30% of them present only once. Extracted total RNA amounted to at least 5.5 micrograms for each sample. The CDR3 length is 16 residues. V lost 4 bases and J lost 5, with 18 bases in between. Germline CDR1 is SGHRS and CDR2 is YFSETQ. Material: blood. The gene calls are TRBV5-1 and TRBJ1-4, with a tentative D call TRBD1 (5 bases). This sequence originates from a woman aged 25 to 39 in good health. CDR3 bases: TGCGCCAGCAGCCAGAAGTGGGACCGAGGAAATGAAAAACTGTTTTTT. It is translated as CASSQKWDRGNEKLFF.